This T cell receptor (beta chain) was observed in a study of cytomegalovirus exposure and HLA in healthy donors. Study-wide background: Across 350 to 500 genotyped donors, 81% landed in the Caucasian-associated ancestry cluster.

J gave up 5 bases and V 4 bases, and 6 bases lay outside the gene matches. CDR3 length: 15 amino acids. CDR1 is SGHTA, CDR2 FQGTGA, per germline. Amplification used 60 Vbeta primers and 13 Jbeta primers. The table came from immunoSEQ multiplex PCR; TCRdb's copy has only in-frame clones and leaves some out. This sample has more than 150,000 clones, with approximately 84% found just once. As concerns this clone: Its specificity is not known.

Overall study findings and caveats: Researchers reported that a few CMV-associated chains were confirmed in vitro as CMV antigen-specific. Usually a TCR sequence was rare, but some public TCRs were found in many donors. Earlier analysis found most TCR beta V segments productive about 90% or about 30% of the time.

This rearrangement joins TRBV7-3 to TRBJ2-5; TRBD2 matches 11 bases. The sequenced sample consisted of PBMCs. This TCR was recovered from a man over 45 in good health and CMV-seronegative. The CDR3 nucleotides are TGTGCCAGCAGCTATCTAGCGGGGGGAGACGAGACCCAGTACTTC. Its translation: CASSYLAGGDETQYF.